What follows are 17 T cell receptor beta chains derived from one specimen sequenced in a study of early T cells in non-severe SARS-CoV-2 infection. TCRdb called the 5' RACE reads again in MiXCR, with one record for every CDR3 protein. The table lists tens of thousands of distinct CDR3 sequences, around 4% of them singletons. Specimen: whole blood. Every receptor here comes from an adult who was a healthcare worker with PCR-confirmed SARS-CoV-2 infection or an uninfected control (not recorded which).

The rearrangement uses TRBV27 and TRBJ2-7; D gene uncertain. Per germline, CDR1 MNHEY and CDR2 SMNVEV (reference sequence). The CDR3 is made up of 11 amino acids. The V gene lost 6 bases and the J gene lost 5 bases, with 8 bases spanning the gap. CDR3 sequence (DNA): TGTGCCAGCAGGTTCTTAAACGAGCAGTACTTC. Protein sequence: CASRFLNEQYF.

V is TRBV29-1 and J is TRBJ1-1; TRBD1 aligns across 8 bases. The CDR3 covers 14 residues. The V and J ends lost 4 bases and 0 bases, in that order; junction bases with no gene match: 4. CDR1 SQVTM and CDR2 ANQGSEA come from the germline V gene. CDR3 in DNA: TGCAGCGTTGCAGGGGGCGCGTTGAACACTGAAGCTTTCTTT. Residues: CSVAGGALNTEAFF.

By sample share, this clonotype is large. As DNA, the CDR3 is TGTGCCAGCAGCCCTGGACTAGCGGGAGTATCGCCCTACAATGAGCAGTTCTTC. It is translated as CASSPGLAGVSPYNEQFF. The V and J genes are TRBV7-6 and TRBJ2-1, with 13 bases lining up with TRBD2. The V gene end was trimmed by 5 bases and the J gene end by 2 bases; junction bases not matched to a gene: 9. CDR1 and CDR2 (germline): SGHVS, FNYEAQ. This CDR3 spans 18 amino acids. The full variable domain, in which reference TRBV7-6 and TRBJ2-1 provide the parts outside the CDR3, is GAGVSQSPRYKVTKRGQDVALRCDPISGHVSLYWYRQALGQGPEFLTYFNYEAQQDKSGLPNDRFSAERPEGSISTLTIQRTEQRDSAMYRCASSPGLAGVSPYNEQFFGPGTRLTVL.

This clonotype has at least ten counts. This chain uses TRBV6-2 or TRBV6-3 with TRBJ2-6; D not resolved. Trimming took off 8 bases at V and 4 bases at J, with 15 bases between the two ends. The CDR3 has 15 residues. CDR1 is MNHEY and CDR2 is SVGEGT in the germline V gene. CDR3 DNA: TGTGCCAGCTGTGGCCGATGGACCGGGGCCAACGTCCTGACTTTC. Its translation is CASCGRWTGANVLTF.

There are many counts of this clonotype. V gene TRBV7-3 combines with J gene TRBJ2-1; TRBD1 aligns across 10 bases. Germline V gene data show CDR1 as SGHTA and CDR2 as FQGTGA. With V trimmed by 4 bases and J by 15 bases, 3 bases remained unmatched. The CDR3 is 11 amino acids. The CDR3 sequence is CASSSGQGLFF. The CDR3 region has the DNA TGTGCCAGCAGCTCGGGACAGGGGCTGTTCTTC.

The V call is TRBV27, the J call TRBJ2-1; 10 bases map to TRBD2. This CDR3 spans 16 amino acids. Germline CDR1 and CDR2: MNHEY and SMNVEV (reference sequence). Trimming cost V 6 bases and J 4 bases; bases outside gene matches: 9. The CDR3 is CASSFISGREYNEQFF. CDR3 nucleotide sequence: TGTGCCAGCAGCTTCATAAGCGGGAGGGAATACAATGAGCAGTTCTTC.

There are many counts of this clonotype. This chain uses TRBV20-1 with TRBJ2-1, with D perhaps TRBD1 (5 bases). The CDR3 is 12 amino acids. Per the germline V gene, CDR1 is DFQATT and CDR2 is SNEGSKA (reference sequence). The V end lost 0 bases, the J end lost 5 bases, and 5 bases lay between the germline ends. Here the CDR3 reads CSARDRDNEQFF. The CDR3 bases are TGCAGTGCTAGAGACAGGGACAATGAGCAGTTCTTC.

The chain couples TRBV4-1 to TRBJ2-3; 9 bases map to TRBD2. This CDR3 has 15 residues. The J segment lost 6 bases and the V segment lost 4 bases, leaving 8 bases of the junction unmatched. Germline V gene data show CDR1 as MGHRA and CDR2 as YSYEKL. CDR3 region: CASSPSGGLGDTQYF. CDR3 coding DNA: TGCGCCAGCAGCCCGAGCGGGGGGCTAGGCGATACGCAGTATTTT.

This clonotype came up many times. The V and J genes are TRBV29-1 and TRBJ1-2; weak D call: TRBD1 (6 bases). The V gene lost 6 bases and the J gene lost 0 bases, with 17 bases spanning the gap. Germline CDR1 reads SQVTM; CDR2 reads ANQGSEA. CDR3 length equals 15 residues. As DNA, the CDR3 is TGCAGCGTGGACAGCCTTCTATCGGCTAACTATGGCTACACCTTC. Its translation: CSVDSLLSANYGYTF.

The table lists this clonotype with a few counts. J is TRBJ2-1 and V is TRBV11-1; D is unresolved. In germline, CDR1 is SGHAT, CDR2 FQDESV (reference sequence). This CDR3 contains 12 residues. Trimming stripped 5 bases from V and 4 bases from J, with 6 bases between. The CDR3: CASSRNYNEQFF. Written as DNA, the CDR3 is TGTGCCAGCAGCCGAAATTACAATGAGCAGTTCTTC.

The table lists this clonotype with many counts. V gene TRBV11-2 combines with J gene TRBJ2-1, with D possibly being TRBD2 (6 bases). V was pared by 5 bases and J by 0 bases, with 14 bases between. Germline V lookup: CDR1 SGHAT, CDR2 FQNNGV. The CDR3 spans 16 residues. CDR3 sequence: CASSISAGSSYNEQFF. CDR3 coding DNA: TGTGCCAGCAGCATATCAGCGGGCAGCTCCTACAATGAGCAGTTCTTC.

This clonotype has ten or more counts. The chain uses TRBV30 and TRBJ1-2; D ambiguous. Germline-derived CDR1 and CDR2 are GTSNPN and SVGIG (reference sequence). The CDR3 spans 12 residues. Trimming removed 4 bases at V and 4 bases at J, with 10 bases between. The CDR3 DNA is TGTGCCTGGACCCCCAACAGCTATGGCTACACCTTC. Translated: CAWTPNSYGYTF.

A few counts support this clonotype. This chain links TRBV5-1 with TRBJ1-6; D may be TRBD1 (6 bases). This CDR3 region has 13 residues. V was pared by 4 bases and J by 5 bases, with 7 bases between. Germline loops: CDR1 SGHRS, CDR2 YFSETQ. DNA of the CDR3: TGCGCCAGCAGCAGACAGGATAATTCACCCCTCCACTTT. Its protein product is CASSRQDNSPLHF.

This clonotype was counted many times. CDR3 loop: CASRSLAGTTNTVVTTDTQYF. CDR3 in DNA: TGTGCAAGTCGCTCTCTAGCGGGAACTACGAATACAGTAGTTACCACAGATACGCAGTATTTT. This chain uses TRBV12-2 with TRBJ2-3; TRBD2 is the table's D call, not checked against the DNA. TRBV12-2 is a pseudogene locus. The CDR3 has 21 amino acids.

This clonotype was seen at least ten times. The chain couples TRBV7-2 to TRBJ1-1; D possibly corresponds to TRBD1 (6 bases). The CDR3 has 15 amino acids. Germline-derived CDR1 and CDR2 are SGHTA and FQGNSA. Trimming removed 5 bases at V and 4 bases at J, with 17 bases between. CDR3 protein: CASSPQTGLSTEAFF. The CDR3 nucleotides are TGTGCCAGCAGCCCTCAGACAGGCCTGAGCACTGAAGCTTTCTTT.

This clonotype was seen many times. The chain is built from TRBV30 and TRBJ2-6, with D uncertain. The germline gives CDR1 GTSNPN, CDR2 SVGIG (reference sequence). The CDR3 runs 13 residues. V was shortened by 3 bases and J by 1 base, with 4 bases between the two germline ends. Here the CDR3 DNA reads TGTGCCTGGAGCCCATCTGGGGCCAACGTCCTGACTTTC. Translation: CAWSPSGANVLTF.

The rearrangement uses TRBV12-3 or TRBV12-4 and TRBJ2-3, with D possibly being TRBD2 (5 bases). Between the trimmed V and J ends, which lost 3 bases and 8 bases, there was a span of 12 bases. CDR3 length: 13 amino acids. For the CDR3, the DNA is TGTGCCAGCAGTTTCACCCCAACTAGTACGCAGTATTTT. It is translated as CASSFTPTSTQYF.